Described below is a single T cell receptor (beta chain) sequence and its context. Its antigen is unknown. Germline V gives CDR1 LNHDA, CDR2 SQIVND (reference sequence). The CDR3 has 17 amino acids. Trimming removed 5 bases from V and 0 bases from J, with 17 bases in between. The sample belongs to a study of cytomegalovirus exposure and HLA in healthy donors. Study results and caveats: Overall, approximately 150 TCR beta chains were annotated as cytomegalovirus-associated.

PCR used 60 Vbeta primers and 13 Jbeta primers. This table comes from immunoSEQ multiplex PCR, and its TCRdb copy is limited to in-frame clones, with some not included. The data show approximately 100,000 clones, under 80% seen once. The V gene is TRBV19, the J gene TRBJ1-3; D unresolved. The receptor comes from a woman between 50 and 59 years old in good health and CMV-seropositive. Material for sequencing was PBMCs. CDR3 DNA: TGTGCCAGTAGTGCCGATGGCGAGACAAACTCTGGAAACACCATATATTTT. It specifies CASSADGETNSGNTIYF.